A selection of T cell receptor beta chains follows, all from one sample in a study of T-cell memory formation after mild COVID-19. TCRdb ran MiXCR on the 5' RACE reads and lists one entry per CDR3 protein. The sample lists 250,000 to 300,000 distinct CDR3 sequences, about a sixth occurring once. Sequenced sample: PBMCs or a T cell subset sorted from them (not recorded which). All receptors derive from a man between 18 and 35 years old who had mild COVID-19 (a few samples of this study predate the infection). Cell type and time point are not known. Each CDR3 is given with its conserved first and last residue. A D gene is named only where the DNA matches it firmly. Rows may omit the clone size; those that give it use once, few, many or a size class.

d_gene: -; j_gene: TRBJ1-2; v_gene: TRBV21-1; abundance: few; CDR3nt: TGTGCCAGCAGCGGCCGGGACAGCGGTTATGGCTACACCTTC; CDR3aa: CASSGRDSGYGYTF
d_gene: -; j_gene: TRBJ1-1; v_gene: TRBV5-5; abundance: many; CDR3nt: TGTGCCAGCAGCCCTGGCCCTCCGGGTGGCACTGAAGCTTTCTTT; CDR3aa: CASSPGPPGGTEAFF
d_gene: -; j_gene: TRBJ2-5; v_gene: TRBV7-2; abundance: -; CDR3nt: TGTGCCAGCAGCTTAGATTGGAGAGCCAGCGGAGGAAAAGAGACCCAGTACTTC; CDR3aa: CASSLDWRASGGKETQYF
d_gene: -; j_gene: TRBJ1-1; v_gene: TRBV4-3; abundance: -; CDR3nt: TGCGCCAGCAGCCGCACATGGGCCACTGAAGCTTTCTTT; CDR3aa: CASSRTWATEAFF
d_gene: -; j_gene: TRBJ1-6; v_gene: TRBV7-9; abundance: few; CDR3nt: TGTGCCAGCAGCCCCGGGTCGGGGGACTATAATTCACCCCTCCACTTT; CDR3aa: CASSPGSGDYNSPLHF
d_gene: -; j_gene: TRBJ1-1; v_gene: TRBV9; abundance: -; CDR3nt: TGTGCCAGCAGCGGGACAAACACGAACACTGAAGCTTTCTTT; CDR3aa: CASSGTNTNTEAFF
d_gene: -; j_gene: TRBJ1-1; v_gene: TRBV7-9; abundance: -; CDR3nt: TGTGCCAGCAGCTTTAAGGGGTACACTGAAGCTTTCTTT; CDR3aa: CASSFKGYTEAFF
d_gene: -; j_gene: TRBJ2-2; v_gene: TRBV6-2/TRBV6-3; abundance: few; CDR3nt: TGTGCCAGCAGCCAAACCGGGGAGCTGTTTTTT; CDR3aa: CASSQTGELFF
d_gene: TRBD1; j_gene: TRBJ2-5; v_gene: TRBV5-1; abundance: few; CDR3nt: TGCGCCAGCAGCACGAGGACAGGGGTGATCAAGGAGACCCAGTACTTC; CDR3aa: CASSTRTGVIKETQYF
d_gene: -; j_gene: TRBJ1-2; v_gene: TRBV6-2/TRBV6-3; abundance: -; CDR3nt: TGTGCCAGCAGTTACATGGGTCTCTATGGCTACACCTTC; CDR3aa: CASSYMGLYGYTF
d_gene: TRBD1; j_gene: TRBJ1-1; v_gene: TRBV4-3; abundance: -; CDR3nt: TGCGCCAGCGGTTATACAGGGGGCAACACTGAAGCTTTCTTT; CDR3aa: CASGYTGGNTEAFF
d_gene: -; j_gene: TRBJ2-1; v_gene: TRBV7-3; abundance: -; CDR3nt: TGTGCCAGCAGCTTCGGGACGGTTACTTACAATGAGCAGTTCTTC; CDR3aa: CASSFGTVTYNEQFF
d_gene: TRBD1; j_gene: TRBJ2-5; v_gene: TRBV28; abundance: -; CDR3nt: TGTGCCAGCAGGACAGGGCAAGAGACCCAGTACTTC; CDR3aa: CASRTGQETQYF
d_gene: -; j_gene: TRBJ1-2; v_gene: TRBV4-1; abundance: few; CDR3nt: TGCGCCAGCAGCAACCGGGTCCCGGCGCCCTATGGCTACACCTTC; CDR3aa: CASSNRVPAPYGYTF
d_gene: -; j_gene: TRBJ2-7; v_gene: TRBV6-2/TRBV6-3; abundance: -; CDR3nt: TGTGCCAGCAGCCCAGAATTCTACGAGCAGTACTTC; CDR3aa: CASSPEFYEQYF
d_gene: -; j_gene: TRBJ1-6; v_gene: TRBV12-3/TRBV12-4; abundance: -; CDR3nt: TGTGCCAGCAGTCCCGGCCGCCATTCACCCCTCCACTTT; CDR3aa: CASSPGRHSPLHF
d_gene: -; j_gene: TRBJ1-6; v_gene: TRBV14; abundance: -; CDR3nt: TGTGCCAGCAGCCAAGGGACAGCCCTCGGGAGTTCACCCCTCCACTTT; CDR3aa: CASSQGTALGSSPLHF
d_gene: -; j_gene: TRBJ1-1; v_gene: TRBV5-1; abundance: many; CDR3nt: TGCGCCAGCAGCTTGGAAGAGAGGAACACTGAAGCTTTCTTT; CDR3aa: CASSLEERNTEAFF
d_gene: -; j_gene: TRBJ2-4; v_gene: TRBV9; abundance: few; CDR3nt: TGTGCCAGCAGCGTAGGATCCCCAGCCCTCATTCAGTACTTC; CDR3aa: CASSVGSPALIQYF
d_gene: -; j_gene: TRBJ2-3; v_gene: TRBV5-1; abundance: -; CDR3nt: TGCGCCAGCAGCTTGATAGGAGATACGCAGTATTTT; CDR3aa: CASSLIGDTQYF
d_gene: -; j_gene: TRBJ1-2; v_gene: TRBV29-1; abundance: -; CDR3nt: TGCAGCGTTGTACGAGCAGATTATGGCTACACCTTC; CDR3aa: CSVVRADYGYTF
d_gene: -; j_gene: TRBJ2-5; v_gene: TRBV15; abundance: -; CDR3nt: TGTGCCACTCAGTGGGGCTCTACGGAGACCCAGTACTTC; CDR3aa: CATQWGSTETQYF
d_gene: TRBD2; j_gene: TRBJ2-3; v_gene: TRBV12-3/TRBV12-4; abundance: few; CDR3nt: TGTGCCAGCAGCCCGGGACTAGCGGGGACCGCGAGACAGTATTTT; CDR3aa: CASSPGLAGTARQYF
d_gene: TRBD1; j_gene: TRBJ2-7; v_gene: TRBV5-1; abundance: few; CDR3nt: TGCGCCAGCAGGGTACAGGGGGCGGAGGAGCAGTACTTC; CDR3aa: CASRVQGAEEQYF
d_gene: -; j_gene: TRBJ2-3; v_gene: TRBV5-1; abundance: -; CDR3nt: TGCGCCAGCAGCTTAGACAGTTATACTAGCACAGATACGCAGTATTTT; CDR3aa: CASSLDSYTSTDTQYF
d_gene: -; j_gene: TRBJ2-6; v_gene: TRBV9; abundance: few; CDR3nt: TGTGCCAGCAGCCTTTATCCCTCTGGGGCCAACGTCCTGACTTTC; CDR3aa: CASSLYPSGANVLTF
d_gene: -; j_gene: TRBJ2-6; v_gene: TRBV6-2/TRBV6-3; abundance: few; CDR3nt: TGTGCCAGCAGCACCGACAGGCTATTAGCGCACTCTGGGGCCAACGTCCTGACTTTC; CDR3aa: CASSTDRLLAHSGANVLTF
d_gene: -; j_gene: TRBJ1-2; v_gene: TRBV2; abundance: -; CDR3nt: TGTGCCAGCAGTGACAGAACTTCTAACTATGGCTACACCTTC; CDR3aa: CASSDRTSNYGYTF
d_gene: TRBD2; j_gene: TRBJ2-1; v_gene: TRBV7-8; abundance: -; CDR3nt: TGTGCCAGCCGGGGGGGATACCACAATGAGCAGTTCTTC; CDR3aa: CASRGGYHNEQFF
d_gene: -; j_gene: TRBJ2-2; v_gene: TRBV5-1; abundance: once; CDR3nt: TGCGCCAGCAGCTGGGGCGGGGGCACCAACACCGGGGAGCTGTTTTTT; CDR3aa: CASSWGGGTNTGELFF
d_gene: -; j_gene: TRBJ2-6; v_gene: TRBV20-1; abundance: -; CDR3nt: TGCAGTGCTAGAGAAGGGTCCCCTGGGGCCAACGTCCTGACTTTC; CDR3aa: CSAREGSPGANVLTF
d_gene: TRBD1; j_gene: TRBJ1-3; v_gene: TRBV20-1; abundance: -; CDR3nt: TGCAGTGCTAGAGATTGGGGGGGGACAGGGAGGTTTGGAAACACCATATATTTT; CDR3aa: CSARDWGGTGRFGNTIYF
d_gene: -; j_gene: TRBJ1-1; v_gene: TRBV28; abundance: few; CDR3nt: TGTGCCACGAAGGAGGGTAGGACTGAAGCTTTCTTT; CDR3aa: CATKEGRTEAFF
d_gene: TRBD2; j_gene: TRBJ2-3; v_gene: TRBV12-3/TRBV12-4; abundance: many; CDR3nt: TGTGCCAGCAGCCGGGGGACTAGCCGCACAGATACGCAGTATTTT; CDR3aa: CASSRGTSRTDTQYF
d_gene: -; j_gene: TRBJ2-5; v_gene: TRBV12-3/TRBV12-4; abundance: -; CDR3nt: TGTGCCAGCAACAGTAGGTGGGACCTGCCCAAGGAGACCCAGTACTTC; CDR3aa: CASNSRWDLPKETQYF
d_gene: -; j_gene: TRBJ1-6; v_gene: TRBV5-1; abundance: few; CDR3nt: TGCGCCAGCAGCTTGGATGGTCAGTCTGGTAATTCACCCCTCCACTTT; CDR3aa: CASSLDGQSGNSPLHF
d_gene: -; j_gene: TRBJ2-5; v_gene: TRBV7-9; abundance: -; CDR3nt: TGTGCCAGCAGCTCGACGACAGTGGCGGAGACCCAGTACTTC; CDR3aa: CASSSTTVAETQYF
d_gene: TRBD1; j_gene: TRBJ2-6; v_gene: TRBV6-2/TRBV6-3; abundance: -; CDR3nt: TGTGCCAGCAGTTACCCGGAAGAATGGGACAGGGGGAGTCCTGGGGCCAACGTCCTGACTTTC; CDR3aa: CASSYPEEWDRGSPGANVLTF
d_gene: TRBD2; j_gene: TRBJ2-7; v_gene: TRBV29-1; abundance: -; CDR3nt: TGCAGCGTTGCTAGCGGGGGCAGCTACGAGCAGTACTTC; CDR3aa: CSVASGGSYEQYF
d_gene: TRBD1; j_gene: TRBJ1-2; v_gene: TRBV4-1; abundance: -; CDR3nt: TGCGCCAGCAGCCAAGCAGGGGGCTACCCCGTCTTC; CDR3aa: CASSQAGGYPVF
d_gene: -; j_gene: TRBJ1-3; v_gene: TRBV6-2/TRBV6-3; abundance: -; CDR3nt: TGTGCCAGCAGTTACTCTGGGAACCAAAGCTCTGGAAACACCATATATTTT; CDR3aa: CASSYSGNQSSGNTIYF
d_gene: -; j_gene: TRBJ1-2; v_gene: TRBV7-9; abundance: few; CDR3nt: TGTGCCAGCAGCTTAGTCGGGGTTGAACATGGCTACACCTTC; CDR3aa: CASSLVGVEHGYTF
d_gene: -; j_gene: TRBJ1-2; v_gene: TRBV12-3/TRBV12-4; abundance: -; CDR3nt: TGTGCCAGCAGACAAACGGGACAAGGGCTTGGCTACACCTTC; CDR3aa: CASRQTGQGLGYTF
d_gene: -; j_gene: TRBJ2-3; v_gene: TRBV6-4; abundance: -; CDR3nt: TGTGCCAGCAGTGACTCGGACTATCCCAACACAGATACGCAGTATTTT; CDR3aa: CASSDSDYPNTDTQYF
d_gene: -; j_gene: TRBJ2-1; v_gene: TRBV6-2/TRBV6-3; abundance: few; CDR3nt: TGTGCCAGCAGTATCGGGGGCTCCTACAATGAGCAGTTCTTC; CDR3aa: CASSIGGSYNEQFF
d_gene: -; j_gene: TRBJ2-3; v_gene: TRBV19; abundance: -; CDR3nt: TGTGCCAGCGACTCACAGGGAGGCACAGATACGCAGTATTTT; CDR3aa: CASDSQGGTDTQYF
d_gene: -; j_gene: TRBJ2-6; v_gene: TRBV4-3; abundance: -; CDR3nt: TGCGCCAGCAGCCACCCCGGCTCGTCTGGGGCCAACGTCCTGACTTTC; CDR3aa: CASSHPGSSGANVLTF
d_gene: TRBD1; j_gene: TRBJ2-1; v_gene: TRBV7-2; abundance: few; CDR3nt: TGTGCCAGCAGCTTAACGGGACAGGGTTACAGTGAGCAGTTCTTC; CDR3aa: CASSLTGQGYSEQFF
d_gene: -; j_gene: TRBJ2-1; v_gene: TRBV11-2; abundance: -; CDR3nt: TGTGCCAGCAGCTTCGGCAGATACTCCTACAATGAGCAGTTCTTC; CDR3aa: CASSFGRYSYNEQFF
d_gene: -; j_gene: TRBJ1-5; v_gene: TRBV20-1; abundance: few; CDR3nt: TGCAGTGCTAGAGTCTCCGGTCCGAGGCCCCAGCATTTT; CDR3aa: CSARVSGPRPQHF
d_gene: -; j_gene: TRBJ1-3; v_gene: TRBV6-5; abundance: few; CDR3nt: TGTGCCAGCAGAACCGGCTCTGGAAACACCATATATTTT; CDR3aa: CASRTGSGNTIYF
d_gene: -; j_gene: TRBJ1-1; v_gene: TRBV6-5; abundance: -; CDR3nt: TGTGCCAGCAGCAGGCGGGTGAACACTGAAGCTTTCTTT; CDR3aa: CASSRRVNTEAFF
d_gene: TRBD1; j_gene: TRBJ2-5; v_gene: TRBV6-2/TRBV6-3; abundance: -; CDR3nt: TGTGCCAGCAGTTGGGACAGGGAACTTGCAGAGACCCAGTACTTC; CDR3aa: CASSWDRELAETQYF